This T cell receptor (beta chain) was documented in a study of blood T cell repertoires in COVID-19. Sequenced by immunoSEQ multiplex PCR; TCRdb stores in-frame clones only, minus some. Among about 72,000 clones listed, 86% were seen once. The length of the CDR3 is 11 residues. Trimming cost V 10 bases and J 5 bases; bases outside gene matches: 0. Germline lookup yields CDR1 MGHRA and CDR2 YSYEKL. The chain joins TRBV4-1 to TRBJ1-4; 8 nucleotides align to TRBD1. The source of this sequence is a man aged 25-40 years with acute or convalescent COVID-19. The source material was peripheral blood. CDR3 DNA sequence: TGCGCCACAGGGGGCAATGAAAAACTGTTTTTT. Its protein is CATGGNEKLFF.